The T cell receptor beta chain under discussion was sequenced for a study of blood T cell repertoires in COVID-19. The CDR3 has 15 amino acids. From germline, CDR1 is GTSNPN and CDR2 SVGIG (reference sequence). V was clipped by 4 bases and J by 1 base; unmatched bases: 5. Sequencing used immunoSEQ multiplex PCR; TCRdb keeps in-frame clones, though not all of them. The table lists around 50,000 clones, about nine tenths of them singletons. The sequence was obtained from a man aged 50 to 60 with active COVID-19. The chain recombines TRBV30 with TRBJ2-1; 9 bases line up with TRBD2. The sample taken for sequencing was peripheral blood. CDR3 coding DNA: TGTGCCTGGACTAGCGGGGTTTCTTCCTACAATGAGCAGTTCTTC. Translating it yields CAWTSGVSSYNEQFF.